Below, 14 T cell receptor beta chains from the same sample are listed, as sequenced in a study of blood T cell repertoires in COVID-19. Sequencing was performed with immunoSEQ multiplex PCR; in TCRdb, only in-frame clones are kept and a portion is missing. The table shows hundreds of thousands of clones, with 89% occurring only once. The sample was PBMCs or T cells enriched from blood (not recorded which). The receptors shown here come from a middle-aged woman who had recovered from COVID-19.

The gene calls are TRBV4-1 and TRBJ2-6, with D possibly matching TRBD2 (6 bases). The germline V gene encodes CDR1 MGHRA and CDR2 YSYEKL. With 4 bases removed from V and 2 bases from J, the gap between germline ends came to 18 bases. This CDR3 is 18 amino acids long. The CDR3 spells CASSPPWGLHAGANVLTF. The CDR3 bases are TGCGCCAGCAGCCCGCCCTGGGGACTGCACGCTGGGGCCAACGTCCTGACTTTC.

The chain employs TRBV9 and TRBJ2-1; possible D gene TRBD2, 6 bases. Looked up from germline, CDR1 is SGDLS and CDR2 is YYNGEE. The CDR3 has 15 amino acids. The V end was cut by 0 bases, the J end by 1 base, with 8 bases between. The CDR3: CASSVAGESYNEQFF. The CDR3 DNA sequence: TGTGCCAGCAGCGTAGCGGGGGAATCCTACAATGAGCAGTTCTTC.

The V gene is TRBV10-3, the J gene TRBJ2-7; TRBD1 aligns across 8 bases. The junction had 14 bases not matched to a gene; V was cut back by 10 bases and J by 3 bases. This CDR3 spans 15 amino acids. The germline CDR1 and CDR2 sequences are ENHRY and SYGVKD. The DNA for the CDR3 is TGTGCCACCCAGGGGGCGGGACAGACCAACTACGAGCAGTACTTC. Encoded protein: CATQGAGQTNYEQYF.

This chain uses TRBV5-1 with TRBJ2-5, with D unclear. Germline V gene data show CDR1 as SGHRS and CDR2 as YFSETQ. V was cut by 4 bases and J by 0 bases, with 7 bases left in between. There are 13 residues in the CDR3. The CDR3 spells CASSTQYQETQYF. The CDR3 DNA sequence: TGCGCCAGCAGCACACAGTACCAAGAGACCCAGTACTTC.

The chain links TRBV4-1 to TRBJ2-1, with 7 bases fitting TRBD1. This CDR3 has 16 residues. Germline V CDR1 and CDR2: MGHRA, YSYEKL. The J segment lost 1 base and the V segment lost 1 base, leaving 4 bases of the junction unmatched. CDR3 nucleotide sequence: TGCGCCAGCAGCCAAGGGACAGGTCCTTCCTACAATGAGCAGTTCTTC. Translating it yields CASSQGTGPSYNEQFF.

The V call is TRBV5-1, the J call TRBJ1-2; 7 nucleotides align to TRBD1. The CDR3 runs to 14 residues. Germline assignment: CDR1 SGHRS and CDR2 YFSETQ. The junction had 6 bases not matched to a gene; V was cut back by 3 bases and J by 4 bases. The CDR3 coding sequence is TGCGCCAGCAGCTCCAACAGGGGATCCTATGGCTACACCTTC. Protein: CASSSNRGSYGYTF.

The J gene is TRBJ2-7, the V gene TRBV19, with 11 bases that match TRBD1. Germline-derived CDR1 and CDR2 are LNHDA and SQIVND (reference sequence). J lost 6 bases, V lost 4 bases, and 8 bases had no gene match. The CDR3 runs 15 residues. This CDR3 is CASSTRDRGILEQYF. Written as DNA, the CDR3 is TGTGCCAGTAGTACCCGGGACAGGGGGATTCTCGAGCAGTACTTC.

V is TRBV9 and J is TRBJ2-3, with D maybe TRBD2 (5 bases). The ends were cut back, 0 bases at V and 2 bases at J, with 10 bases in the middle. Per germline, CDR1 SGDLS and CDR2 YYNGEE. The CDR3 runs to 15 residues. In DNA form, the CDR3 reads TGTGCCAGCAGCGTAGGAGGGTATACCACAGATACGCAGTATTTT. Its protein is CASSVGGYTTDTQYF.

The CDR3 coding sequence is TGCGCCAGCAGCTTTTCAGGGGAGTGGGGCTACAATGAGCAGTTCTTC. Encoded protein: CASSFSGEWGYNEQFF. The chain employs TRBV5-1 and TRBJ2-1; possibly TRBD1 for D (6 bases). This CDR3 has 16 residues. Between the trimmed V and J ends, which lost 2 bases and 3 bases, there was a span of 15 bases. Germline values: CDR1 SGHRS, CDR2 YFSETQ.

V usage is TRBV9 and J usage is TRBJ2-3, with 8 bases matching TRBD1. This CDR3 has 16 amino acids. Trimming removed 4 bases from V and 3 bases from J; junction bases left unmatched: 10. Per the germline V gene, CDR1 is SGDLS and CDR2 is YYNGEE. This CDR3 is CASSPQGARGTDTQYF. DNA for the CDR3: TGTGCCAGCAGCCCTCAGGGGGCTAGGGGAACAGATACGCAGTATTTT.

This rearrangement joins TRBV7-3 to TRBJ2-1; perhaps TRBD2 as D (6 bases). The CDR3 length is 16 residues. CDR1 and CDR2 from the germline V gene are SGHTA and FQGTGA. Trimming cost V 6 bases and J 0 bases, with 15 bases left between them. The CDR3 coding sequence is TGTGCCAGCAGTTTAGGAGGGGTGAGCTCCTACAATGAGCAGTTCTTC. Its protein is CASSLGGVSSYNEQFF.

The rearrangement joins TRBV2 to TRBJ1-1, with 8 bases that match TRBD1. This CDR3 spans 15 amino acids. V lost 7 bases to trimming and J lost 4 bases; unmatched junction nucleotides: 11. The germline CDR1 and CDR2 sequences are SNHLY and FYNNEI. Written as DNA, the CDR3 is TGTGCCAGCACCGAGGAGGACAGGGCCCTCACTGAAGCTTTCTTT. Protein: CASTEEDRALTEAFF.

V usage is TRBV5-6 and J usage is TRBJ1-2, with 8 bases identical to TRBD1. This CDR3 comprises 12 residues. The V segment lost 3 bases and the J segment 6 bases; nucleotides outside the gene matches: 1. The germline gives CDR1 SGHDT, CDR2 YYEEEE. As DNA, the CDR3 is TGTGCCAGCAGCTCGACAGGGGATGGCTACACCTTC. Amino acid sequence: CASSSTGDGYTF.

Written as DNA, the CDR3 is TGTGCCAGCAGCGTAGCTGGCGGGGGTTACACCGGGGAGCTGTTTTTT. This codes for CASSVAGGGYTGELFF. The chain employs TRBV9 and TRBJ2-2; TRBD2 matches at 7 bases. The CDR3 loop spans 16 amino acids. V dropped 0 bases and J dropped 3; count of bases not matched to a gene: 5. The V gene's germline CDR1 is SGDLS and CDR2 YYNGEE.